These 10 T cell receptor beta chains were all obtained from the same sample, sequenced in a study of blood T cells in healthy people across ages. Primed by a sample-barcoded 5' primer and a J-beta primer mix, a second PCR proceeded for 7 to 11 cycles. TCRdb analysed the 5' RACE reads with MiXCR anew, one entry per CDR3 protein. The table shows about 1,500,000 distinct CDR3 sequences, with approximately 38% occurring only once. The material sequenced was blood. The receptors derive from a woman younger than 30 in good health.

The V gene is TRBV5-1, the J gene TRBJ2-2; D unresolved. Germline assignment: CDR1 SGHRS and CDR2 YFSETQ. The V end was cut by 3 bases, the J end by 5 bases, with 8 bases between. This CDR3 has 13 amino acids. CDR3 amino acids: CASSYGQTGELFF. The CDR3 DNA follows: TGCGCCAGCAGCTACGGGCAGACCGGGGAGCTGTTTTTT. The full variable domain, its missing parts supplied by reference TRBV5-1 and TRBJ2-2, is KAGVTQTPRYLIKTRGQQVTLSCSPISGHRSVSWYQQTPGQGLQFLFEYFSETQRNKGNFPGRFSGRQFSNSRSEMNVSTLELGDSALYLCASSYGQTGELFFGEGSRLTVL.

The chain uses TRBV7-6 and TRBJ2-7, with 8 bases fitting TRBD2. The trim removed 1 base at V and 0 bases at J, leaving 14 bases unmatched. The CDR3 length is 19 residues. CDR1 and CDR2 (germline): SGHVS, FNYEAQ. In nucleotides, the CDR3 is TGTGCCAGCAGCTTAGAGGCGGGTAGCGGGGTCACCTCCTCCTACGAGCAGTACTTC. Residues: CASSLEAGSGVTSSYEQYF. Based on the CDR3 plus reference TRBV7-6 and TRBJ2-7, the full variable domain is GAGVSQSPRYKVTKRGQDVALRCDPISGHVSLYWYRQALGQGPEFLTYFNYEAQQDKSGLPNDRFSAERPEGSISTLTIQRTEQRDSAMYRCASSLEAGSGVTSSYEQYFGPGTRLTVT.

The rearrangement joins TRBV20-1 to TRBJ2-5; D gene uncertain. This CDR3 contains 12 residues. CDR1 DFQATT and CDR2 SNEGSKA come from the germline V gene (reference sequence). Trimming stripped 6 bases from V and 1 base from J, with 9 bases between. CDR3 in DNA: TGCAGTGCGGGGTGGGGCCAAGAGACCCAGTACTTC. It specifies CSAGWGQETQYF.

The gene calls are TRBV7-2 and TRBJ1-1; D is uncertain. Per the germline V gene, CDR1 is SGHTA and CDR2 is FQGNSA. V was pared by 1 base and J by 1 base, with 13 bases between. This CDR3 is built from 16 residues. The CDR3 loop is CASSLGVWETNTEAFF. The CDR3 DNA sequence: TGTGCCAGCAGCTTAGGGGTGTGGGAGACGAACACTGAAGCTTTCTTT.

This clonotype was counted a few times. V and J are TRBV28 and TRBJ2-4; TRBD1 might be the D (6 bases). The CDR3 has 14 amino acids. Germline-derived CDR1 and CDR2 are MDHEN and SYDVKM. Deletions cut 5 bases from V and 13 bases from J, with 21 bases between. The CDR3 DNA reads TGTGCCAGCAGTAACCGGGACACCCTTTGTCAGCAGTACTTC. Amino acid sequence: CASSNRDTLCQQYF.

The chain recombines TRBV4-1 with TRBJ2-1; 11 nucleotides align to TRBD2. V was pared by 1 base and J by 5 bases, with 10 bases of the junction left unmatched. CDR1 MGHRA and CDR2 YSYEKL come from the germline V gene. The CDR3 is made up of 18 amino acids. CDR3 nucleotides: TGCGCCAGCAGCCAAGTAGCGGGAGGGATGGGACTAAACAATGAGCAGTTCTTC. It encodes CASSQVAGGMGLNNEQFF.

The rearrangement joins TRBV20-1 to TRBJ2-1; TRBD2 might be the D (5 bases). The better agreement between TRBJ2-7 and the DNA end casts doubt on the J call. The germline gives CDR1 DFQATT, CDR2 SNEGSKA (reference sequence). The CDR3 is 10 residues long. CDR3 in DNA: TGCAGTGCTATCGGGAATGAGCAGTACTTC. Its translation: CSAIGNEQYF.

The gene calls are TRBV5-5 and TRBJ2-1; a weak D match, TRBD2 (5 bases). Trimming stripped 1 base from V and 3 bases from J, with 14 bases between. Germline V gene lookup returns CDR1 SGHKS and CDR2 YYEKEE (reference sequence). This CDR3 is 16 amino acids long. Written as DNA, the CDR3 is TGTGCCAGCAGCTTGTATGGACTCTTAGGCTACAATGAGCAGTTCTTC. The encoded protein is CASSLYGLLGYNEQFF.

This clonotype was counted a few times. The rearrangement uses TRBV28 and TRBJ1-2, with D possibly TRBD1 on 5 matching bases. CDR1 MDHEN and CDR2 SYDVKM come from the germline V gene. Trimming removed 3 bases at V and 1 base at J, with 12 bases between. The length of the CDR3 is 15 residues. The CDR3 here is CASSFIGRDNYGYTF. CDR3 coding DNA: TGTGCCAGCAGTTTTATCGGCAGGGATAACTATGGCTACACCTTC.

This clonotype has a handful of counts. The chain is built from TRBV20-1 and TRBJ1-5; D possibly corresponds to TRBD1 (5 bases). The CDR3 is 16 amino acids. V was shortened by 2 bases and J by 0 bases, with 14 bases between the two germline ends. Per germline, CDR1 DFQATT and CDR2 SNEGSKA (reference sequence). The CDR3 sequence: CSARPSEGYSNQPQHF. The CDR3 region has the DNA TGCAGTGCTAGACCATCAGAGGGGTATAGCAATCAGCCCCAGCATTTT.